The subject of this entry is one T cell receptor beta chain. No antigen is known for it. The sample is drawn from a study of T cell responses to AZD1222 COVID-19 vaccine. Trimming at V came to 3 bases and at J to 0 bases, leaving 7 bases not matched to a gene. Germline CDR1 DFQATT, CDR2 SNEGSKA (reference sequence). CDR3 length: 15 amino acids. Study results and caveats: Clonal diversity was possibly underestimated, and the donors were mostly white British, with more females. With dominance at 160-218 and 743-854, vaccine-associated CD4 TCRs spanned spike. The study reported that nearly half of spike-specific TCRs target unmutated variant regions. The study found Spike-specific TCR breadth and depth rose after two AZD1222 doses.

The protocol was immunoSEQ multiplex PCR, while the TCRdb copy is restricted to in-frame clones and leaves out a portion. Among tens of thousands of clones listed, approximately 90% were seen once. This chain connects TRBV20-1 to TRBJ1-1; 7 bases are a match to TRBD1. The origin of this receptor is an adult who received the AZD1222 COVID-19 vaccine. This specimen consisted of peripheral blood, obtained 28 days after the second AZD1222 dose. As DNA, the CDR3 is TGCAGTGCTAGTAGTCAGGGGGGGATGAACACTGAAGCTTTCTTT. Protein: CSASSQGGMNTEAFF.